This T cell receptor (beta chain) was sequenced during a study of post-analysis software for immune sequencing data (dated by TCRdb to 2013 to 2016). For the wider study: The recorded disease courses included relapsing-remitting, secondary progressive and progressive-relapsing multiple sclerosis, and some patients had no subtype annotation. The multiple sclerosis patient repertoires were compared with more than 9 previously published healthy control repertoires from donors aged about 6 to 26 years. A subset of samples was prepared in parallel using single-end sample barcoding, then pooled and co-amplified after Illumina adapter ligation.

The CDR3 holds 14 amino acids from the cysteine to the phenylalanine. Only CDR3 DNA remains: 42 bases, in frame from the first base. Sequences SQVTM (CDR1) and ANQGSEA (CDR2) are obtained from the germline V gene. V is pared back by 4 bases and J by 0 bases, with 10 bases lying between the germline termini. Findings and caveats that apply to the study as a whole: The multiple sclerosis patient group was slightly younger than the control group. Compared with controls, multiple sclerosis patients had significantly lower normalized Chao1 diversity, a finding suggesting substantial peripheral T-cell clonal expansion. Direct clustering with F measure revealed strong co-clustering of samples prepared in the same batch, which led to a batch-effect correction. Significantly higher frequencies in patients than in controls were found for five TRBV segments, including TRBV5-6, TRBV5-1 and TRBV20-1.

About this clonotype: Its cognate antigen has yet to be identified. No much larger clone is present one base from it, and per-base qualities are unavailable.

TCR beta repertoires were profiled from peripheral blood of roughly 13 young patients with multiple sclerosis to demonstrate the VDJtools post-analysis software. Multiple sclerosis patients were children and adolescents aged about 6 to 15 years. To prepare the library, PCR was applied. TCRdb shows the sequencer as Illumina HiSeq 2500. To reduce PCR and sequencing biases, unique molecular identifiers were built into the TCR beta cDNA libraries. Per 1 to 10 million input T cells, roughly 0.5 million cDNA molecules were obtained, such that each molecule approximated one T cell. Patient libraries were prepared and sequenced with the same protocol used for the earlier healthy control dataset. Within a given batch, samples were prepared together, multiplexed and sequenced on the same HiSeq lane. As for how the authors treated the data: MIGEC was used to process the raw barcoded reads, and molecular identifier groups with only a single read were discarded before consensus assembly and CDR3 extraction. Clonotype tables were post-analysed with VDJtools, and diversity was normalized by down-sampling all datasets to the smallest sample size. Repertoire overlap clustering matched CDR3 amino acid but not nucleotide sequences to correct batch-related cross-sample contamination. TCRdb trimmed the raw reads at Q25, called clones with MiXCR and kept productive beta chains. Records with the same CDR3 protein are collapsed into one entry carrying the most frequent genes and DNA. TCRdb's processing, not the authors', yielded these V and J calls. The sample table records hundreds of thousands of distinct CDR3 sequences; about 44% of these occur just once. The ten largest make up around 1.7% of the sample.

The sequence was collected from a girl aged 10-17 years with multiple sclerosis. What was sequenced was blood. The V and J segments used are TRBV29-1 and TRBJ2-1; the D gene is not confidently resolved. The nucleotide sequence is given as TGCAGCGTTGGACGATCCGGCTCCTACAATGAGCAGTTCTTC. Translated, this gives CSVGRSGSYNEQFF.